The text below deals with one T cell receptor (beta chain). Antigen unknown. This sample is part of a study of identical twins. General study results and limits: Models, which agreed with sharing between unrelated individuals, nonetheless underestimated the out-of-frame TCR alpha sharing seen in monozygotic twins. Twins' excess sharing was less marked for out-of-frame beta sequences. Out-of-frame alpha sequences shared by twins showed excess low generation probability.

Germline V gene data show CDR1 as DFQATT and CDR2 as SNEGSKA (reference sequence). This CDR3 comprises 17 residues. V lost 6 bases and J lost 0; bases outside the gene matches: 13. Template switching added a universal primer binding site, and final cDNA carried unique molecular identifiers. Each CDR3 protein is one row after TCRdb ran MiXCR on the 5' RACE reads. The data contain around 1.7 million distinct CDR3 sequences, more than 30% of them singletons. The specimen sequenced was cord blood. The V and J genes are TRBV20-1 and TRBJ2-7; 11 nucleotides align to TRBD2. This TCR was recovered from a newborn girl in good health. CDR3 coding DNA: TGCAGTGCCCGAAGCCCCACTAGCGGGAGCGCCTCCTACGAGCAGTACTTC. It encodes CSARSPTSGSASYEQYF.